Below, 22 T cell receptor beta chains from the same sample are listed, as sequenced in a study of cytomegalovirus exposure and HLA in healthy donors. Produced via immunoSEQ multiplex PCR; TCRdb's table is partial and in-frame only. The sample shows over 110,000 clones, around 86% of them seen only once. Material: PBMCs. Receptor source: a man in his late teens or twenties in good health and CMV-seropositive.

The chain combines TRBV19 with TRBJ1-5; a possible D gene is TRBD1 (5 bases). CDR1 LNHDA and CDR2 SQIVND come from the germline V gene (reference sequence). The CDR3 is 15 amino acids. Trimming removed 1 base at V and 3 bases at J, with 10 bases between. The CDR3 loop is CASSIVGGDNQPQHF. The CDR3 DNA reads as TGTGCCAGTAGTATAGTCGGGGGAGACAATCAGCCCCAGCATTTT.

The genes are TRBV7-6 and TRBJ2-1; perhaps TRBD2 as D (6 bases). CDR1 SGHVS and CDR2 FNYEAQ come from the germline V gene. V was clipped by 5 bases and J by 10 bases, with 15 bases between them. The CDR3 contains 13 residues. The DNA for the CDR3 is TGTGCCAGCAGCCCTTCGGGACTCTGGGAGCAGTTCTTC. It codes for CASSPSGLWEQFF.

The genes are TRBV5-1 and TRBJ2-4; no reliable D call. The CDR3 extends over 14 amino acids. Germline CDR1 reads SGHRS; CDR2 reads YFSETQ. V gave up 2 bases and J gave up 8 bases, with 14 bases separating them. CDR3 nucleotide sequence: TGCGCCAGCAGCTTATCCGCAGGTGTAGACATTCAGTACTTC. As protein: CASSLSAGVDIQYF.

The V gene is TRBV9, the J gene TRBJ2-1; 9 nucleotides align to TRBD2. Germline V gene data show CDR1 as SGDLS and CDR2 as YYNGEE. The CDR3 covers 15 residues. V lost 5 bases, J lost 0 bases, and 3 bases stayed unmatched. In DNA, the CDR3 is TGTGCCAGCAGTTTTAGCGGGAGCTCCTACAATGAGCAGTTCTTC. This codes for CASSFSGSSYNEQFF.

This sequence joins TRBV2 and TRBJ1-3; perhaps TRBD1 as D (5 bases). Germline CDR1 and CDR2: SNHLY and FYNNEI. Trimming shortened V by 1 base and J by 4 bases, and 11 bases separated the two germline ends. This CDR3 contains 15 residues. The CDR3 sequence is CASSEVGGLGNTIYF. The DNA for the CDR3 is TGTGCCAGCAGTGAAGTGGGGGGTTTGGGAAACACCATATATTTT.

This chain links TRBV19 with TRBJ2-7, with a possible D match to TRBD2 (6 bases). The CDR3 is 13 residues long. Trimming removed 6 bases at V and 3 bases at J, with 12 bases between. Per the germline V gene, CDR1 is LNHDA and CDR2 is SQIVND (reference sequence). CDR3 bases: TGTGCCAGTAGGGTCGGAGGGAACTACGAGCAGTACTTC. This encodes CASRVGGNYEQYF. Variable domain in full (rest from reference TRBV19 and TRBJ2-7): DGGITQSPKYLFRKEGQNVTLSCEQNLNHDAMYWYRQDPGQGLRLIYYSQIVNDFQKGDIAEGYSVSREKKESFPLTVTSAQKNPTAFYLCASRVGGNYEQYFGPGTRLTVT.

The V gene is TRBV19, the J gene TRBJ1-2, with a tentative D call TRBD1 (5 bases). CDR1 and CDR2 from the germline V gene are LNHDA and SQIVND (reference sequence). With 6 bases removed from V and 0 bases from J, the gap between germline ends came to 17 bases. The CDR3 length is 16 residues. CDR3 nucleotides: TGTGCCAGTAGCACGGTAACAGGCTCAGCTAACTATGGCTACACCTTC. Its protein product is CASSTVTGSANYGYTF.

The J gene is TRBJ1-2, the V gene TRBV5-6; no definite D call. The CDR3 totals 14 residues. Trimming removed 1 base from V and 5 bases from J, with 12 bases in between. Per the germline V gene, CDR1 is SGHDT and CDR2 is YYEEEE. The CDR3, as DNA: TGTGCCAGCAGCTTGTCCAATACAATATATGGCTACACCTTC. This translates into CASSLSNTIYGYTF.

In DNA, the CDR3 is TGTGCCTGGAGTGGAGTAGACAGGCACCGTGAAGCTTTCTTT. This sequence encodes CAWSGVDRHREAFF. The V call is TRBV30, the J call TRBJ1-1, with a weak D call TRBD1 (6 bases). The CDR3 is made up of 14 amino acids. The V end was cut by 1 base, the J end by 7 bases, with 16 bases between. The germline gives CDR1 GTSNPN, CDR2 SVGIG (reference sequence).

V is TRBV5-1 and J is TRBJ2-3, with D unresolved. V shed 1 base and J shed 5 bases, with 8 bases lying between them. Looked up from germline, CDR1 is SGHRS and CDR2 is YFSETQ. This CDR3 has 13 residues. CDR3 bases: TGCGCCAGCAGCTTGTTTACGGGAGATACGCAGTATTTT. Translated, it gives CASSLFTGDTQYF.

The CDR3 DNA reads as TGTGCCAGCAGTGCCCTAGGATCCATTAATGAAAAACTGTTTTTT. Its translation: CASSALGSINEKLFF. The chain employs TRBV2 and TRBJ1-4; the D is unclear. The length of the CDR3 is 15 residues. In germline, CDR1 is SNHLY, CDR2 FYNNEI. V lost 4 bases and J 4 bases, leaving 13 bases between the germline ends.

The chain carries TRBV6-1 and TRBJ2-7, with D possibly matching TRBD2 (5 bases). The V end lost 2 bases, the J end lost 3 bases, and 11 bases lay between the germline ends. The CDR3 spans 14 residues. CDR1 and CDR2 (germline): MNHNS, SASEGT. CDR3 bases: TGTGCCAGCAGTGAAATTGGAGGTAACTACGAGCAGTACTTC. Translation: CASSEIGGNYEQYF.

This clone came up once. J is TRBJ2-2 and V is TRBV5-1; TRBD1 agrees at 7 bases. Germline-derived CDR1 and CDR2 are SGHRS and YFSETQ. The CDR3 has 14 residues. The trim removed 3 bases at V and 5 bases at J, leaving 4 bases unmatched. The CDR3, as DNA: TGCGCCAGCAGCTGGGGGACAGTAACCGGGGAGCTGTTTTTT. Translated, it gives CASSWGTVTGELFF.

The J gene is TRBJ2-3, the V gene TRBV4-2; D perhaps matches TRBD2 (5 bases). The CDR3 covers 12 residues. Trimming stripped 4 bases from V and 11 bases from J, with 13 bases between. The germline gives CDR1 LGHNA, CDR2 YNFKEQ. CDR3: CASSPPTGEQYF. The DNA of the CDR3 is TGTGCCAGCAGCCCCCCGACCGGGGAGCAGTATTTT.

The CDR3 coding sequence is TGTGCCAGCAGCTCCAGTCGGGGTGAGCAGTACTTC. Encoded protein: CASSSSRGEQYF. This rearrangement joins TRBV5-5 to TRBJ2-7, with D possibly TRBD2 on 5 matching bases. The germline CDR1 and CDR2 sequences are SGHKS and YYEKEE (reference sequence). The CDR3 totals 12 residues. V was clipped by 3 bases and J by 7 bases, with 11 bases between them.

The V and J genes are TRBV10-3 and TRBJ1-5, with TRBD1 matching 8 bases. The V gene end was trimmed by 6 bases and the J gene end by 0 bases; junction bases not matched to a gene: 1. The CDR3 contains 14 residues. The germline gives CDR1 ENHRY, CDR2 SYGVKD. The CDR3 DNA follows: TGTGCCATCAGGGACAGGGATAGCAATCAGCCCCAGCATTTT. It yields the protein CAIRDRDSNQPQHF.

The chain employs TRBV6-6 and TRBJ2-2; a weak D match, TRBD1 (5 bases). Germline CDR1 MNHNY, CDR2 SVGAGI (reference sequence). The CDR3 consists of 12 residues. The V end was cut by 5 bases, the J end by 6 bases, with 7 bases between. The CDR3 loop is CASSRQPGELFF. The CDR3 region has the DNA TGTGCCAGCAGTCGACAGCCCGGGGAGCTGTTTTTT.

The sample holds a few counts of this clone. J is TRBJ2-4 and V is TRBV2, with D perhaps matching TRBD2 (5 bases). This CDR3 spans 12 amino acids. Per the germline V gene, CDR1 is SNHLY and CDR2 is FYNNEI. Trimming pared 4 bases from V and 6 bases from J, leaving 7 bases between. CDR3 residues: CASSAGVNIQYF. The DNA for the CDR3 is TGTGCCAGCAGTGCCGGGGTAAACATTCAGTACTTC.

J is TRBJ2-1 and V is TRBV19, with 8 bases that match TRBD2. Per germline, CDR1 LNHDA and CDR2 SQIVND (reference sequence). The junction had 6 bases not matched to a gene; V was cut back by 5 bases and J by 3 bases. The CDR3 length is 15 residues. The chain's CDR3 is CASSFIAGSYNEQFF. In nucleotides, the CDR3 is TGTGCCAGTAGTTTTATAGCGGGAAGCTACAATGAGCAGTTCTTC.

This chain connects TRBV7-9 to TRBJ2-7, with D tentatively TRBD2 (5 bases). This CDR3 comprises 15 residues. The germline V gene encodes CDR1 SEHNR and CDR2 FQNEAQ (reference sequence). Trimming took off 3 bases at V and 2 bases at J, with 14 bases between the two ends. The CDR3 region has the DNA TGTGCCAGCAGCTTTGAGAGGACTGATACCTACGAGCAGTACTTC. Residues: CASSFERTDTYEQYF. Supplemented by reference TRBV7-9 and TRBJ2-7, the full variable domain reads DTGVSQNPRHKITKRGQNVTFRCDPISEHNRLYWYRQTLGQGPEFLTYFQNEAQLEKSRLLSDRFSAERPKGSFSTLEIQRTEQGDSAMYLCASSFERTDTYEQYFGPGTRLTVT.

The rearrangement uses TRBV5-1 and TRBJ2-7; D is possibly TRBD1 (6 bases). V was trimmed by 2 bases and J by 3 bases, leaving 9 bases between them. Germline V gene data show CDR1 as SGHRS and CDR2 as YFSETQ. The CDR3 length is 13 residues. CDR3 protein: CASSFARGYEQYF. CDR3 DNA sequence: TGCGCCAGCAGCTTCGCCAGGGGCTACGAGCAGTACTTC.

The rearrangement joins TRBV12-5 to TRBJ2-2; TRBD2 agrees at 7 bases. The CDR3 has 14 residues. Germline V gene sequence: CDR1 LGHNT, CDR2 FRNRAP. V dropped 7 bases and J dropped 7; count of bases not matched to a gene: 9. CDR3 residues: CASAHSAGDGELFF. The CDR3 DNA reads TGTGCTAGTGCCCACTCCGCGGGGGACGGGGAGCTGTTTTTT.